The rows below give T cell receptor beta chains drawn from one sample of a study of blood T cell repertoires in COVID-19. Generated by immunoSEQ multiplex PCR, the TCRdb table keeps only in-frame clones and is missing some. The table shows 110,000 to 150,000 clones, with around nine tenths occurring only once. The sequenced sample consisted of peripheral blood. Receptors originate from a man aged 50 or older with active or convalescent COVID-19. The CDR3 runs from the conserved cysteine through the conserved F or W. Each record gives: J gene, clone size, D gene, V gene, CDR3 DNA, CDR3 protein. D genes are given only for firm matches. Clone size appears in some rows only: once, few, many, or a class for an expanded clone.

J gene: TRBJ2-1
clone size: -
D gene: -
V gene: TRBV5-1
CDR3 DNA: TGCGCCAGCAGCCCCCGGGGGACAGAGAGGAATGAGCAGTTCTTC
CDR3 protein: CASSPRGTERNEQFF

J gene: TRBJ1-5
clone size: -
D gene: TRBD1
V gene: TRBV2
CDR3 DNA: TGTGCCAGCAGTTTGGACAGGGTGCTAAATCAGCCCCAGCATTTT
CDR3 protein: CASSLDRVLNQPQHF

J gene: TRBJ1-2
clone size: -
D gene: TRBD1
V gene: TRBV30
CDR3 DNA: TGTGCCTGGAGCCTCACCCCGACAGGGGGCTACACCTTC
CDR3 protein: CAWSLTPTGGYTF

J gene: TRBJ1-1
clone size: once
D gene: -
V gene: TRBV11-3
CDR3 DNA: TGTGCCAGCAGCTTAGTGGCGAACACTGAAGCTTTCTTT
CDR3 protein: CASSLVANTEAFF

J gene: TRBJ2-7
clone size: -
D gene: -
V gene: TRBV4-3
CDR3 DNA: TGCGCCAGCAGCCAAGATCGACAGAGATACGAGCAGTACTTC
CDR3 protein: CASSQDRQRYEQYF

J gene: TRBJ2-7
clone size: -
D gene: -
V gene: TRBV11-2
CDR3 DNA: TGTGCCAGCAGCTTAGAACTGGTGAGGGAGTACTTC
CDR3 protein: CASSLELVREYF

J gene: TRBJ2-1
clone size: -
D gene: -
V gene: TRBV3-1/TRBV3-2
CDR3 DNA: TGTGCCAGCAGCCAAGCGGGAGTATTCTACAATGAGCAGTTCTTC
CDR3 protein: CASSQAGVFYNEQFF

J gene: TRBJ2-2
clone size: -
D gene: TRBD2
V gene: TRBV5-1
CDR3 DNA: TGCGCCAGCAGCTCTCGACTAGCGGAGACGAACACCGGGGAGCTGTTTTTT
CDR3 protein: CASSSRLAETNTGELFF

J gene: TRBJ2-1
clone size: -
D gene: TRBD2
V gene: TRBV19
CDR3 DNA: TGTGCCAGTAGGAAAGGTGTCGGCGGGAGAGGTAAAACCTACAATGAGCAGTTCTTC
CDR3 protein: CASRKGVGGRGKTYNEQFF

J gene: TRBJ2-5
clone size: once
D gene: TRBD2
V gene: TRBV7-3
CDR3 DNA: TGTGCCAGCAGCCCCGGTAGCGGGGTACAAGAGACCCAGTACTTC
CDR3 protein: CASSPGSGVQETQYF

J gene: TRBJ1-2
clone size: once
D gene: -
V gene: TRBV5-1
CDR3 DNA: TGCGCCAGCAGCCGCGGACAGCAAGGCTACACCTTC
CDR3 protein: CASSRGQQGYTF

J gene: TRBJ2-1
clone size: -
D gene: TRBD2
V gene: TRBV19
CDR3 DNA: TGTGCCAGTAGTATAAGTACTAGCGGGTACAATGAGCAGTTCTTC
CDR3 protein: CASSISTSGYNEQFF

J gene: TRBJ2-1
clone size: -
D gene: TRBD1
V gene: TRBV5-4
CDR3 DNA: TGTGCCAGCAGCTTGTCCGGACAGGGGGGTAATGAGCAGTTCTTC
CDR3 protein: CASSLSGQGGNEQFF

J gene: TRBJ2-7
clone size: -
D gene: TRBD1
V gene: TRBV28
CDR3 DNA: TGTGCCAGCAGGCCCACAGGGGCAAGCTCCTACGAGCAGTACTTC
CDR3 protein: CASRPTGASSYEQYF

J gene: TRBJ1-5
clone size: -
D gene: -
V gene: TRBV6-5
CDR3 DNA: TGTGCCATTACCGGGACAATTAGCAATCAGCCCCAGCATTTT
CDR3 protein: CAITGTISNQPQHF

J gene: TRBJ1-3
clone size: -
D gene: -
V gene: TRBV4-1
CDR3 DNA: TGCGCCAGCAGTCTCGACAGGCCCCCCTCTGGAAACACCATATATTTT
CDR3 protein: CASSLDRPPSGNTIYF

J gene: TRBJ2-7
clone size: -
D gene: TRBD2
V gene: TRBV11-2
CDR3 DNA: TGTGCCAGCAGCGCCAGGGCGGGAGGGACCGGTATCTACGAGCAGTACTTC
CDR3 protein: CASSARAGGTGIYEQYF

J gene: TRBJ2-2
clone size: -
D gene: TRBD1
V gene: TRBV7-9
CDR3 DNA: TGTGCCAGCAGCTTTCTCCGGGACAGGGGTACCGGGGAGCTGTTTTTT
CDR3 protein: CASSFLRDRGTGELFF

J gene: TRBJ1-5
clone size: -
D gene: TRBD1
V gene: TRBV28
CDR3 DNA: TGTGCCAGCAGTCCCCGACAGGGCGGCGGTCAGCCCCAGCATTTT
CDR3 protein: CASSPRQGGGQPQHF

J gene: TRBJ2-5
clone size: -
D gene: -
V gene: TRBV2
CDR3 DNA: TGTGCCAGCATCCTTTCTTTAGCCCAAGAGACCCAGTACTTC
CDR3 protein: CASILSLAQETQYF

J gene: TRBJ2-5
clone size: -
D gene: -
V gene: TRBV24-1
CDR3 DNA: TGTGCCACCAGTTTACCGGGCGGGAACCAAGAGACCCAGTACTTC
CDR3 protein: CATSLPGGNQETQYF

J gene: TRBJ2-7
clone size: -
D gene: TRBD2
V gene: TRBV4-2
CDR3 DNA: TGTGCCAGCAGCCAATCGACTAGCGGGAGGGGGGAGCAGTACTTC
CDR3 protein: CASSQSTSGRGEQYF

J gene: TRBJ2-7
clone size: few
D gene: TRBD2
V gene: TRBV29-1
CDR3 DNA: TGCAGCGCCGGGACTAGCGGTTACGAGCAGTACTTC
CDR3 protein: CSAGTSGYEQYF

J gene: TRBJ2-3
clone size: -
D gene: TRBD2
V gene: TRBV27
CDR3 DNA: TGTGCCAGCAGGGCTAGCGGAACAGATACGCAGTATTTT
CDR3 protein: CASRASGTDTQYF

J gene: TRBJ1-1
clone size: -
D gene: TRBD1
V gene: TRBV5-5
CDR3 DNA: TGTGCCAGCAGCCATCATGACAGGGAGGACACTGAAGCTTTCTTT
CDR3 protein: CASSHHDREDTEAFF

J gene: TRBJ1-5
clone size: -
D gene: -
V gene: TRBV19
CDR3 DNA: TGTGCCAGTATGGGAGGGAGGGCTAGCAATCAGCCCCAGCATTTT
CDR3 protein: CASMGGRASNQPQHF

J gene: TRBJ1-5
clone size: -
D gene: -
V gene: TRBV27
CDR3 DNA: TGTGCCAGCAGTTCCCTTCGACAGAGCGAAAATAGCAATCAGCCCCAGCATTTT
CDR3 protein: CASSSLRQSENSNQPQHF

J gene: TRBJ2-7
clone size: few
D gene: -
V gene: TRBV19
CDR3 DNA: TGTGCCAGTAGTATAGCAGGGGAAAGCTCCTACGAGCAGTACTTC
CDR3 protein: CASSIAGESSYEQYF

J gene: TRBJ2-7
clone size: -
D gene: TRBD1
V gene: TRBV6-5
CDR3 DNA: TGTGCCAGCAGTTTGGGACAGGGTCCCTACGAGCAGTACTTC
CDR3 protein: CASSLGQGPYEQYF

J gene: TRBJ2-3
clone size: -
D gene: -
V gene: TRBV4-2
CDR3 DNA: TGTGCCAGCAGCCAAGATCTCCGAGCGTCAAGCACAGATACGCAGTATTTT
CDR3 protein: CASSQDLRASSTDTQYF

J gene: TRBJ2-7
clone size: -
D gene: -
V gene: TRBV6-2/TRBV6-3
CDR3 DNA: TGTGCCAGCAGTTACTCAGGGGCTCGGGAGCAGTACTTC
CDR3 protein: CASSYSGAREQYF

J gene: TRBJ1-1
clone size: -
D gene: -
V gene: TRBV9
CDR3 DNA: TGTGCCAGCAGCGTTGGGGAGTACACTGAAGCTTTCTTT
CDR3 protein: CASSVGEYTEAFF

J gene: TRBJ2-1
clone size: -
D gene: -
V gene: TRBV9
CDR3 DNA: TGTGCCAGCAGCACACTAGACTACAATGAGCAGTTCTTC
CDR3 protein: CASSTLDYNEQFF

J gene: TRBJ2-7
clone size: -
D gene: -
V gene: TRBV27
CDR3 DNA: TGTGCCAGCAGACCACCGGACAGCTTCAGCTCCTACGAGCAGTACTTC
CDR3 protein: CASRPPDSFSSYEQYF

J gene: TRBJ2-3
clone size: -
D gene: TRBD2
V gene: TRBV10-3
CDR3 DNA: TGTGCCATCAGTGCGGGACTAGTAGATACGCAGTATTTT
CDR3 protein: CAISAGLVDTQYF

J gene: TRBJ2-1
clone size: -
D gene: TRBD1
V gene: TRBV24-1
CDR3 DNA: TGTGCCACCAGTGAACACAGGGGGACCCTCTACAATGAGCAGTTCTTC
CDR3 protein: CATSEHRGTLYNEQFF

J gene: TRBJ1-5
clone size: -
D gene: TRBD1
V gene: TRBV18
CDR3 DNA: TGTGCCAGCTCACCGTCCCGGGACAGGCCCCAGCATTTT
CDR3 protein: CASSPSRDRPQHF

J gene: TRBJ2-3
clone size: once
D gene: TRBD2
V gene: TRBV5-4
CDR3 DNA: TGTGCCAGCAGCTTGGAACTTGGCGGGAGACGCACAGATACGCAGTATTTT
CDR3 protein: CASSLELGGRRTDTQYF

J gene: TRBJ2-7
clone size: -
D gene: TRBD2
V gene: TRBV3-1/TRBV3-2
CDR3 DNA: TGTGCCAGCAGACTTACTAGCGGGAGTACCCGCGAGCAGTACTTC
CDR3 protein: CASRLTSGSTREQYF

J gene: TRBJ2-2
clone size: -
D gene: TRBD2
V gene: TRBV29-1
CDR3 DNA: TGCAGCGTTGGGCTAGCGGCGAACACCGGGGAGCTGTTTTTT
CDR3 protein: CSVGLAANTGELFF

J gene: TRBJ2-1
clone size: -
D gene: TRBD2
V gene: TRBV15
CDR3 DNA: TGTGCCACCAGCAGAGCCCCGGGACTAGCGGGAAACAATGAGCAGTTCTTC
CDR3 protein: CATSRAPGLAGNNEQFF

J gene: TRBJ2-7
clone size: -
D gene: TRBD1
V gene: TRBV5-1
CDR3 DNA: TGCGCCAGCAGCTTGCCTCAGGGGGCCACCTACGAGCAGTACTTC
CDR3 protein: CASSLPQGATYEQYF

J gene: TRBJ2-2
clone size: once
D gene: TRBD2
V gene: TRBV7-9
CDR3 DNA: TGTGCCAGCAGCTTCGGACCCCCGGGACTAGCCGACACCGGGGAGCTGTTTTTT
CDR3 protein: CASSFGPPGLADTGELFF

J gene: TRBJ1-1
clone size: -
D gene: -
V gene: TRBV6-5
CDR3 DNA: TGTGCCAGCAGTACTGACAGCGTGAACACTGAAGCTTTCTTT
CDR3 protein: CASSTDSVNTEAFF

J gene: TRBJ1-1
clone size: -
D gene: TRBD1
V gene: TRBV4-3
CDR3 DNA: TGCGCCAGCCGCCTGACAGGGGGCACAAAGAACACTGAAGCTTTCTTT
CDR3 protein: CASRLTGGTKNTEAFF

J gene: TRBJ2-7
clone size: -
D gene: TRBD1
V gene: TRBV18
CDR3 DNA: TGTGCCAGCTCACCATGGGACAGCGCACTGAGGGAGCAGTACTTC
CDR3 protein: CASSPWDSALREQYF

J gene: TRBJ1-6
clone size: -
D gene: -
V gene: TRBV20-1
CDR3 DNA: TGCAGTGCTAGTGTCGGACATGGAGAAAATTCACCCCTCCACTTT
CDR3 protein: CSASVGHGENSPLHF

J gene: TRBJ2-2
clone size: -
D gene: TRBD1
V gene: TRBV27
CDR3 DNA: TGTGCCAGCAGTTTAGCCCTATCGTTAGGACAGGAGAACACCGGGGAGCTGTTTTTT
CDR3 protein: CASSLALSLGQENTGELFF

J gene: TRBJ2-6
clone size: -
D gene: -
V gene: TRBV3-1/TRBV3-2
CDR3 DNA: TGTGCCAGCAGCCAAGACGTCTCTGGGGCCAACGTCCTGACTTTC
CDR3 protein: CASSQDVSGANVLTF

J gene: TRBJ2-1
clone size: -
D gene: TRBD2
V gene: TRBV19
CDR3 DNA: TGTGCCAGTAGTACCTCTCGGGGGGGGACGTACAATGAGCAGTTCTTC
CDR3 protein: CASSTSRGGTYNEQFF

J gene: TRBJ2-7
clone size: -
D gene: TRBD2
V gene: TRBV9
CDR3 DNA: TGTGCCAGCAGCGTAGAGCGGGGGACCTGGAATGTGGAGCAGTACTTC
CDR3 protein: CASSVERGTWNVEQYF

J gene: TRBJ1-6
clone size: once
D gene: -
V gene: TRBV9
CDR3 DNA: TGTGCCAGCAGCGTAGAAGGGGGGGCGCGTGATTCACCCCTCCACTTT
CDR3 protein: CASSVEGGARDSPLHF

J gene: TRBJ2-5
clone size: -
D gene: -
V gene: TRBV24-1
CDR3 DNA: TGTGCCACCAGTGACCGGGAGCGACAAGAGACCCAGTACTTC
CDR3 protein: CATSDRERQETQYF